What follows is one T cell receptor (beta chain) and its context. Its recognized antigen is unknown. There are no base qualities to consult, and no much larger clone falls within one base. From the cysteine through the phenylalanine, the CDR3 covers 15 amino acids. Kept here is only the CDR3 DNA, which spans 45 bases and is read in frame from base 1. The germline V gene encodes CDR1 SGDLS and CDR2 YYNGEE. Trimming removed 1 base from V and 8 bases from J, leaving 16 bases between the germline ends. The immunoSEQ hsTCRB v3.0 assay was used at survey level resolution for TRB variable region sequencing. The target sequencing depth for TRB was roughly 40,000-50,000 T-cell genomes per sample. An Illumina MiSeq with a v3 150-cycle kit was used to sequence the pooled TRB libraries. The authors' analysis ran thus. Analysis of repertoires was carried out in R inside a reproducible Nextflow workflow spanning QC, data transformation and analysis. LymphoSeq2, an R package for exploring AIRR-Seq data, was used to implement custom analyses. A few samples that produced fewer than 5000 total TRB sequences were removed, so under 200 HIV repertoires were analyzed. Among the approximately 180 retained HIV repertoires, 55 to 65 were collected before ART initiation and fewer than 150 were collected after ART initiation. Repertoires were downsampled to 5000 TRB nucleotide sequences, with summary statistics averaged over 100 downsampling iterations. TRB sequences were retained for analysis only if CDR3 regions of at least seven amino acids were present. Two measures captured diversity: a Shannon entropy-derived clonality score and the Gini coefficient. In the repertoire networks, any two of the top 5000 CDR3 amino acid sequences were linked whenever the two sequences differed by an edit distance of one. GLIPH2 predicted antigen specificity groups and MHC restriction for TRB CDR3 amino acid sequences. Known CMV, EBV, HIV or tissue antigen associations were flagged by matching CDR3 amino acid sequences against VDJdb and McPAS-TCR. Pre-ART, post-ART and control groups were compared with Wilcoxon signed-rank tests and Holm-Bonferroni correction. Drawn from immuneACCESS, this table holds only the in-frame rearrangements with V and J called that TCRdb kept. Clones are partly lost; checked studies trace under half to an unresolved V gene and leave the rest unexplained. D and trimming were read from the DNA, whereas the V and J calls and clone size are those reported in that table. For this sample there are 20,000 to 25,000 clones; about 92% appear just once. Jointly, the top ten make up around 7.1% of the sample.

The data stem from a study of long-term antiretroviral therapy in people with HIV (dated by TCRdb to the early 2020s). About the full investigation: Collection of the earliest samples took place about a decade ahead of the 2015 WHO recommendation for immediate ART, at a time when ART was typically delayed until CD4 counts fell. No cross-contamination during QIAcube processing was seen in test extractions of a monoclonal T-cell line run alongside 33 polyclonal samples. Among the 30 or so participants with HIV, eleven to twelve were female. From 30 adults with confirmed HIV infection, the cohort provided some 200 cryopreserved PBMC samples, gathered serially across a mean of around six years (range 1-12). A retrospective serial study tested whether ART initiation and durable HIV suppression were associated with changes in peripheral blood TRB repertoire composition and diversity.

Participants were included only if at least one PBMC sample before ART initiation and at least two post-ART samples were available. All participants with HIV were treated in the United States of America. Cryopreserved samples of roughly 0.95-10 million PBMC were thawed and washed before DNA extraction. At the time of the earliest PBMC sample, participants with HIV were aged between roughly 23 and 60 years. Per participant, PBMC samples came from 1-4 timepoints prior to ART initiation and 2-8 timepoints following ART initiation, for a median of 7 samples. Serial HIV viral load, CD4+ T-cell count, ART history and demographic data were obtained for every participant. A Qiagen kit on a QIAcube was used to extract genomic DNA from unsorted PBMC, with samples processed in batches of 12. Study-wide conclusions, independent of this receptor: A significant increase in TRB diversity was found to be associated with ART initiation, although TRB diversity was observed to remain significantly below that of transplant donor controls even after long-term ART. Compared with controls, HIV repertoires had narrower CDR3 length ranges, and the network structure pointed to an antigen-experienced repertoire that shifted only slightly toward naive after ART. The samples span the years 2004 to 2017, and the ART regimens used may be less effective than current regimens. Because cell numbers in pre-ART samples were limited, unsorted PBMC were profiled instead of sorted CD4+ and CD8+ T cells. Expanded TRB clones identified before ART initiation dominated the repertoire across all time points, though the dominance fluctuated and decreased in many PLHIV after ART. Inferences about post-ART repertoire changes were limited because no data were available on ART adherence, viral resistance or therapy changes. Owing to limited PBMC availability, only the TCR beta chain was sequenced, without alpha chain pairing.

The sequencing here drew on unsorted PBMCs, taken 4.4 years after starting antiretroviral therapy. This sequence was found in a woman aged 45-65 years with HIV. The chain is made from TRBV9 and TRBJ2-1, with the D gene not confidently named. The sequenced DNA is TGTGCCAGCAGCGTACCTAGGCCCCTTCTGGATGAGCAGTTCTTC. This encodes CASSVPRPLLDEQFF.